This T cell receptor beta chain was sequenced in a study of regulatory T cells in long-lasting Graves disease. Broader study findings: The study examined only peripheral blood, not thyroid tissue.

This clonotype was observed many times. What it binds is unknown. Time point denoted: persistent/refractory GD, antithyroid drugs over 5 years with positive TRAb. The TCR library used RNA extracted from PBMCs. The CDR3 is 16 residues long. Trimming cost V 3 bases and J 5 bases, with 19 bases left between them. Germline V gene data show CDR1 as MDHEN and CDR2 as SYDVKM. Construction of TCR beta libraries relied on iRepertoire HTBI primers and on Arm-PCR targeting CDR3 regions. TCRdb redid the calling of the multiplex PCR reads with MiXCR, one entry per CDR3 protein. The sample yields roughly 500,000 distinct CDR3 sequences, 20% to 25% seen once.

The chain combines TRBV28 with TRBJ2-5; TRBD2 is a possible D gene (5 bases). This receptor was obtained from a female donor with Graves disease. The sample was peripheral blood mononuclear cells (PBMCs), taken when the disease was refractory, from a patient treated with antithyroid drugs. CDR3 protein: CASSFGLFSVEETQYF. CDR3 coding DNA: TGTGCCAGCAGTTTCGGATTGTTTAGCGTTGAGGAGACCCAGTACTTC.